This entry lists 10 T cell receptor beta chains sequenced from one sample in a study of cytomegalovirus exposure and HLA in healthy donors (dated by TCRdb to the late 2010s). To prepare the library, the immunoSEQ multiplex PCR assay was applied. A mixture of 60 forward primers for TCR Vbeta segments and 13 reverse primers for TCR Jbeta segments was used in the multiplex PCR. The table was pulled from immuneACCESS by TCRdb, which kept in-frame rearrangements only. Such tables lose some clones; where checked, under half of the loss comes from unresolved V genes, and the rest has no known cause. Across this sample there are under 150,000 clones, with around 80% seen only once. The ten largest clones capture under 2% of the sample. Material: PBMCs. These receptors all come from a female donor in good health and CMV-seropositive.

The V and J genes are TRBV5-5 and TRBJ1-5; tentatively, D is TRBD1 (5 bases). CDR1 SGHKS and CDR2 YYEKEE come from the germline V gene (reference sequence). Trimming took off 3 bases at V and 5 bases at J, with 9 bases between the two ends. CDR3 length: 13 residues. The CDR3 spells CASSSDNHQPQHF. The CDR3 bases are TGTGCCAGCAGCTCGGACAACCATCAGCCCCAGCATTTT.

The DNA for the CDR3 is TGTGCCAGCAGCCAATGGACAGCGCAAGAGACCCAGTACTTC. Translation: CASSQWTAQETQYF. The chain links TRBV14 to TRBJ2-5; the D gene is possibly TRBD1 (6 bases). Trimming left V 2 bases short and J 2 bases short, with 9 bases between. Germline CDR1 is SGHDN and CDR2 is FVKESK. This CDR3 has 14 amino acids.

This sequence joins TRBV2 and TRBJ2-7, with D maybe TRBD1 (6 bases). Germline CDR1 reads SNHLY; CDR2 reads FYNNEI. This CDR3 is 14 amino acids long. Between the trimmed V and J ends, which lost 8 bases and 0 bases, there was a span of 14 bases. The CDR3 here is CASGDTGSSYEQYF. The CDR3, as DNA: TGTGCCAGCGGGGACACAGGGAGCTCCTACGAGCAGTACTTC.

The V and J genes are TRBV28 and TRBJ2-1, with D hard to call. The ends were cut back, 3 bases at V and 5 bases at J, with 2 bases in the middle. Germline V CDR1 and CDR2: MDHEN, SYDVKM. The CDR3 totals 11 residues. The CDR3 sequence is CASSFNNEQFF. The CDR3 DNA follows: TGTGCCAGCAGTTTCAACAATGAGCAGTTCTTC. Drawing the rest from reference TRBV28 and TRBJ2-1, the complete variable domain is DVKVTQSSRYLVKRTGEKVFLECVQDMDHENMFWYRQDPGLGLRLIYFSYDVKMKEKGDIPEGYSVSREKKERFSLILESASTNQTSMYLCASSFNNEQFFGPGTRLTVL.

The chain uses TRBV2 and TRBJ2-1; D might be TRBD2 (6 bases). Germline V gene sequence: CDR1 SNHLY, CDR2 FYNNEI. Between the trimmed V and J ends, which lost 1 base and 6 bases, there was a span of 16 bases. CDR3 length: 16 residues. CDR3 region: CASSEVGRIGVNEQFF. CDR3 bases: TGTGCCAGCAGTGAAGTCGGGAGAATCGGGGTCAATGAGCAGTTCTTC.

This chain joins TRBV28 and TRBJ2-2, with D maybe TRBD1 (5 bases). This CDR3 has 14 residues. V lost 6 bases and J lost 0, with 8 bases in between. Per the germline V gene, CDR1 is MDHEN and CDR2 is SYDVKM. CDR3: CASRYRSNTGELFF. In nucleotides, the CDR3 is TGTGCCAGCAGATACAGGTCGAACACCGGGGAGCTGTTTTTT.

The genes are TRBV25-1 and TRBJ2-7, with a tentative D call TRBD2 (6 bases). The CDR3 loop spans 12 amino acids. Looked up from germline, CDR1 is MGHDK and CDR2 is SYGVNS. Trimming left V 9 bases short and J 3 bases short, with 12 bases between. This CDR3 reads CASTGLDYEQYF. CDR3 DNA: TGTGCCAGTACGGGACTCGACTACGAGCAGTACTTC.

This clone has at least ten counts. The CDR3 DNA reads TGTGCCAGCAGCTTTTACAGTTGGGGGGAGACTGGGGCCAACGTCCTGACTTTC. It encodes CASSFYSWGETGANVLTF. The chain employs TRBV7-9 and TRBJ2-6; a possible D gene is TRBD2 (6 bases). This CDR3 spans 18 amino acids. CDR1 and CDR2 (germline): SEHNR, FQNEAQ (reference sequence). V dropped 3 bases and J dropped 2 bases, with 17 bases sitting between them.

The V call is TRBV4-1, the J call TRBJ1-1; D is unresolved. V was cut by 0 bases and J by 6 bases, with 17 bases left in between. The CDR3 loop spans 16 amino acids. Per the germline V gene, CDR1 is MGHRA and CDR2 is YSYEKL. The CDR3 sequence: CASSQDSNILSAEAFF. CDR3 DNA sequence: TGCGCCAGCAGCCAAGATAGCAACATTTTATCCGCTGAAGCTTTCTTT.

The rearrangement uses TRBV5-1 and TRBJ2-1; 8 positions agree with TRBD2. Germline V gene lookup returns CDR1 SGHRS and CDR2 YFSETQ. This CDR3 contains 16 residues. V was clipped by 0 bases and J by 4 bases; unmatched bases: 6. This chain's CDR3 is CASSLVGGAFYNEQFF. Here the CDR3 DNA reads TGCGCCAGCAGCTTGGTCGGGGGGGCCTTTTACAATGAGCAGTTCTTC.